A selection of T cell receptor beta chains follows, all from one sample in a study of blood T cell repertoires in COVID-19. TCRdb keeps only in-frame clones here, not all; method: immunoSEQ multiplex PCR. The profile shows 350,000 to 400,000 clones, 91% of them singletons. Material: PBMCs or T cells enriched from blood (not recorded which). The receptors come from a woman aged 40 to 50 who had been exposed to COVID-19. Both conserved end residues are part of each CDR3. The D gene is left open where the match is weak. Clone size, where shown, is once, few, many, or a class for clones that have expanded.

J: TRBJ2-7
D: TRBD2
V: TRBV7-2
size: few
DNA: TGTGCCAGCAGCTTAGATGGCGGGGGTAGGTACGAGCAGTACTTC
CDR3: CASSLDGGGRYEQYF

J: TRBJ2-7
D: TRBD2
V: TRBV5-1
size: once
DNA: TGCGCCAGCAGAAATATAGCGGGGCCAGAATACGAGCAGTACTTC
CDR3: CASRNIAGPEYEQYF

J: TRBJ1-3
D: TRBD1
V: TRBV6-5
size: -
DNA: TGTGCCAGCGTCCGACAGGGCTCTGGAAACACCATATATTTT
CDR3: CASVRQGSGNTIYF

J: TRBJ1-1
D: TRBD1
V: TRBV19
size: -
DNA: TGTGCCAGTAGTATGGTAAGGGGGCGAATGAACACTGAAGCTTTCTTT
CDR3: CASSMVRGRMNTEAFF

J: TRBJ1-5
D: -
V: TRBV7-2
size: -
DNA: TGTGCCAGCAGCTTAGCGAGGGATAGCAATCAGCCCCAGCATTTT
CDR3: CASSLARDSNQPQHF

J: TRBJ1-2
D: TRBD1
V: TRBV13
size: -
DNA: TGTGCCAGCAGCTCAGAGACAGGGCAGAATGGCTACACCTTC
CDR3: CASSSETGQNGYTF

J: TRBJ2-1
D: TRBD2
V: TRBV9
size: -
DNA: TGTGCCAGCAGCGTAGAGGGTAGCGGGAGATCCTACAATGAGCAGTTCTTC
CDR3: CASSVEGSGRSYNEQFF

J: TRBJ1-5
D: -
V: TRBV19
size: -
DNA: TGTGCCAGTAGTATTCCTCCGGGATATAGCAATCAGCCCCAGCATTTT
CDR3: CASSIPPGYSNQPQHF

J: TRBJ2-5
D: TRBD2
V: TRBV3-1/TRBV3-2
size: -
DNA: TGTGCCAGCAGCCAAGAACCAGCGGGGGGCAGGGGGACCCAGTACTTC
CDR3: CASSQEPAGGRGTQYF

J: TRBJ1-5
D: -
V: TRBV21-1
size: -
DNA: TGTGCCAGCAGCCCCCCCACAGTTGGCCGATATAGCAATCAGCCCCAGCATTTT
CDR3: CASSPPTVGRYSNQPQHF

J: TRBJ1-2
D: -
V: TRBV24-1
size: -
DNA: TGTGCCACCAGTGAGCGAGACTACTATGGCTACACCTTC
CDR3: CATSERDYYGYTF

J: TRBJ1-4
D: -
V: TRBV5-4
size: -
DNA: TGTGCCAGCAGCTTGCGCGATGAAAAACTGTTTTTT
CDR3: CASSLRDEKLFF

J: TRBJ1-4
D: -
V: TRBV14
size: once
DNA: TGTGCCAGCAGCCAGTCCTGGTTGCAGGATGCAACTAATGAAAAACTGTTTTTT
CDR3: CASSQSWLQDATNEKLFF

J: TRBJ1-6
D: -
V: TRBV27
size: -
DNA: TGTGCCAGCGCCGCCACGGCAGGGTTTTCACCCCTCCACTTT
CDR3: CASAATAGFSPLHF

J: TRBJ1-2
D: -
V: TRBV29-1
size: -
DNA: TGCAGCGTTGAGGTAGATAACTATGGCTACACCTTC
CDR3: CSVEVDNYGYTF

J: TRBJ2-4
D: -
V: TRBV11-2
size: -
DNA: TGTGCCAGCCCGACCGGGGGAATTAAAAACATTCAGTACTTC
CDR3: CASPTGGIKNIQYF

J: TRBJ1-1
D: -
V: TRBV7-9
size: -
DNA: TGTGCCAGCAGCTTAGCGTTAGGAGGGACTGAAGCTTTCTTT
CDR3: CASSLALGGTEAFF

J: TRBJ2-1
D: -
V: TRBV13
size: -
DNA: TGTGCCAGCAGCTTAGAGCGACTAGGGGTCCACAATGAGCAGTTCTTC
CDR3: CASSLERLGVHNEQFF

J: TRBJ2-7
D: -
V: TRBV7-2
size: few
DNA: TGTGCCAGCAGCCCAGACAGGAGTGGATACCCCATCGAGCAGTACTTC
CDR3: CASSPDRSGYPIEQYF

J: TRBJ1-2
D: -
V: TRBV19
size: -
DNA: TGTGCCAGTAGTAAACTATTCGACTATGGTTACACCTTC
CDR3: CASSKLFDYGYTF

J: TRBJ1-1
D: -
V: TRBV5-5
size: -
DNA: TGTGCCCGAAACAGGGCAGAGGACACTGAAGCTTTCTTT
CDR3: CARNRAEDTEAFF

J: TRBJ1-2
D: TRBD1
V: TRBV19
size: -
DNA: TGTGCCAGTAGTCCTTCTTGGGACAGGGCTAACTATGGCTACACCTTC
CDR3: CASSPSWDRANYGYTF

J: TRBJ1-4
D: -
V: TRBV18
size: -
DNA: TGTGCCAGCTCAACGACAGGAACTAATGAAAAACTGTTTTTT
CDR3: CASSTTGTNEKLFF

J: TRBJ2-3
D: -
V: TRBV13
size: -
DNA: TGTGCCAGCAGCTTGGGGGCGGCAGATACGCAGTATTTT
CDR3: CASSLGAADTQYF

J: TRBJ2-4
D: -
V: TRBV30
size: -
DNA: TGTGCCTGGAGTGTAGACGGTGCAGGATTGGTTCAGTACTTC
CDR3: CAWSVDGAGLVQYF

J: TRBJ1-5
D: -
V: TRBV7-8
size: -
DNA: TGTGCCAGCAGTACCTTCGGTCAGCCCCAGCATTTT
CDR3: CASSTFGQPQHF

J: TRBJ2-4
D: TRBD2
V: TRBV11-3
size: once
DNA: TGTGCCAGCAGCTTGAGGGGGACTAGCCCCCAAAACATTCAGTACTTC
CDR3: CASSLRGTSPQNIQYF

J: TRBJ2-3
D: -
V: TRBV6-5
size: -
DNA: TGTGCCAGCAGTTACTCGGGGCGGGGCCGGGGAGATACGCAGTATTTT
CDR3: CASSYSGRGRGDTQYF

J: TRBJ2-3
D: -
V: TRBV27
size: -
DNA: TGTGCCAGCAGTTTATGGAGGGGCACAGATACGCAGTATTTT
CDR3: CASSLWRGTDTQYF

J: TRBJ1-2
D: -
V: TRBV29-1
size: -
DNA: TGCAGCGTTGACTTTTGGGGGGCTAACTATGGCTACACCTTC
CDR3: CSVDFWGANYGYTF

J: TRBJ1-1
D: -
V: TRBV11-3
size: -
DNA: TGTGCCAGCAGCTCAAGAGGACCTGCGGGCACTGAAGCTTTCTTT
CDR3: CASSSRGPAGTEAFF

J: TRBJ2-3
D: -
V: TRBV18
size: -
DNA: TGTGCCAGCTCCCCAGGGGCTACGACAGATACGCAGTATTTT
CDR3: CASSPGATTDTQYF

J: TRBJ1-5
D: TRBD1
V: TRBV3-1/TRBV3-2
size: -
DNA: TGTGCCAGCAGTGACAGGGGCCTAAGCAATCAGCCCCAGCATTTT
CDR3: CASSDRGLSNQPQHF

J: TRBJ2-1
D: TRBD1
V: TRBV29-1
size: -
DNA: TGCAGCGTCGAGGGGGCATGGGACAATGAGCAGTTCTTC
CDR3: CSVEGAWDNEQFF

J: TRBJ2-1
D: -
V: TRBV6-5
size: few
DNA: TGTGCCAGCTGGGGCGGGACTTACAATGAGCAGTTCTTC
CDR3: CASWGGTYNEQFF

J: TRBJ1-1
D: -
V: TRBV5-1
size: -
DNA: TGCGCCAGCAGCCAAGGGGATATGAACACTGAAGCTTTCTTT
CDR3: CASSQGDMNTEAFF

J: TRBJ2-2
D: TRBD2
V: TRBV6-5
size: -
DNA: TGTGCCAGCAGTTACTTCGGGACTAGTTGGGCCGGGGAGCTGTTTTTT
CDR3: CASSYFGTSWAGELFF

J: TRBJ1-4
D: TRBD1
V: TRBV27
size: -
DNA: TGTGCCAGCAGCTCGGACAGGGGCTCTCTAGCACTGTTTTTT
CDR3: CASSSDRGSLALFF

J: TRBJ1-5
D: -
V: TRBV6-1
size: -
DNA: TGTGCCAGCAGTGAAAGGGGCAGTAGCAATCAGCCCCAGCATTTT
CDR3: CASSERGSSNQPQHF

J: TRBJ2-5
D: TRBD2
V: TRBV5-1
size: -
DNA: TGCGCCAGCAGCTTGTCTCGGGGGGATGAGACCCAGTACTTC
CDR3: CASSLSRGDETQYF